The clone carrying this T cell receptor beta chain was detected once. The sample belongs to a study of cytomegalovirus exposure and HLA in healthy donors. Sequenced by immunoSEQ multiplex PCR; TCRdb stores in-frame clones only, minus some. In the table there are nearly 80,000 clones, over 85% of which are singletons. Sequencing was carried out using PBMCs. The receptor was isolated from a woman aged 25 to 39 in good health and CMV-seronegative.

CDR3 nucleotides: TGTGCCAGCAGCTTATACGGTGCTAGCGGGAGGGGTGAGCAGTTCTTC. Protein: CASSLYGASGRGEQFF. The V call is TRBV7-8, the J call TRBJ2-1, with 12 nucleotides matching TRBD2. After removal of 2 bases from V and 9 bases from J, the junction contained 8 bases not matched to a gene. Germline lookup yields CDR1 SGHVS and CDR2 FQNEAQ. This CDR3 is built from 16 residues.